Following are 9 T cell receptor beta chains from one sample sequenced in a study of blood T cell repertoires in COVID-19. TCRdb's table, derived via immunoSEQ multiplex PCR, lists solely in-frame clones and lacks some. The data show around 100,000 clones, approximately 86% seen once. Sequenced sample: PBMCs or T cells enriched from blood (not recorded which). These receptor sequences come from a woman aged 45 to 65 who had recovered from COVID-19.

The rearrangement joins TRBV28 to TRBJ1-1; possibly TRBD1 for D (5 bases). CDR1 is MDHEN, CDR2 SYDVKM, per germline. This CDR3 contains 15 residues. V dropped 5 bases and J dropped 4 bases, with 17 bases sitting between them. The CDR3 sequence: CASSGGTDLGTEAFF. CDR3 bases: TGTGCCAGCAGTGGGGGGACCGACCTGGGCACTGAAGCTTTCTTT. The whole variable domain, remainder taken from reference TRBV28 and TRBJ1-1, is DVKVTQSSRYLVKRTGEKVFLECVQDMDHENMFWYRQDPGLGLRLIYFSYDVKMKEKGDIPEGYSVSREKKERFSLILESASTNQTSMYLCASSGGTDLGTEAFFGQGTRLTVV.

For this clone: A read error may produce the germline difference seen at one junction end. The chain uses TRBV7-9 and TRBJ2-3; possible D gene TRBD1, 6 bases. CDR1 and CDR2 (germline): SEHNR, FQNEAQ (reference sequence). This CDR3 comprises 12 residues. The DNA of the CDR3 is TGTGCCAGCAGCTCCCAGGGCCCAGACAGGAATTTT. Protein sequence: CASSSQGPDRNF.

Here the CDR3 reads CASSPTRGIFQETQYF. For the CDR3, the DNA is TGTGCCAGCAGCCCCACCCGGGGAATCTTTCAAGAGACCCAGTACTTC. This chain links TRBV3-1 (or the pseudogene TRBV3-2) with TRBJ2-5; a weak D match, TRBD2 (5 bases). V shed 4 bases and J shed 2 bases, with 17 bases lying between them. Germline CDR1 reads LGHDT; CDR2 reads YNNKEL (reference sequence). The CDR3 is made up of 16 amino acids.

This CDR3 reads CASSRGYNEQFF. The CDR3 bases are TGTGCCAGCAGCCGGGGGTACAATGAGCAGTTCTTC. This chain connects TRBV12-3 or TRBV12-4 to TRBJ2-1; tentatively, D is TRBD2 (6 bases). CDR3 length: 12 residues. Trimming shortened V by 6 bases and J by 4 bases, and 7 bases separated the two germline ends.

Here the CDR3 DNA reads TGTGCCATCAACCTTACTACGGGGATCTCCTACGAGCAGTACTTC. Its translation: CAINLTTGISYEQYF. This chain links TRBV10-3 with TRBJ2-7; D possibly corresponds to TRBD2 (5 bases). From germline, CDR1 is ENHRY and CDR2 SYGVKD. This CDR3 comprises 15 residues. V shed 7 bases and J shed 0 bases, with 16 bases lying between them.

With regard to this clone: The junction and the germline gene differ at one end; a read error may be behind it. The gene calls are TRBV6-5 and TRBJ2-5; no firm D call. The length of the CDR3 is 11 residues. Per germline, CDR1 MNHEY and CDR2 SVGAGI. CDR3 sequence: CASSYGTIENF. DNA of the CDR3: TGTGCCAGCAGTTACGGTACCATTGAGAACTTC.

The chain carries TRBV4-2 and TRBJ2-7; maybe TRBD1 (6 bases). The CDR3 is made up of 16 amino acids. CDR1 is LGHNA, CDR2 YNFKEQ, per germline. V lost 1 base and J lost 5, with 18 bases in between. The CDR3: CASSQGRWSGAHEQYF. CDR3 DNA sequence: TGTGCCAGCAGCCAAGGGCGTTGGTCAGGGGCCCACGAGCAGTACTTC.

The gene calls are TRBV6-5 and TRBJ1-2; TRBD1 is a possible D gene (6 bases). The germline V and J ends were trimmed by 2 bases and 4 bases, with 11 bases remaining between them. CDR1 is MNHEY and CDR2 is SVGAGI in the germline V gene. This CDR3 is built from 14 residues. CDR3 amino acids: CASSYRRGAYGYTF. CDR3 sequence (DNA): TGTGCCAGCAGTTACCGCAGGGGTGCCTATGGCTACACCTTC.

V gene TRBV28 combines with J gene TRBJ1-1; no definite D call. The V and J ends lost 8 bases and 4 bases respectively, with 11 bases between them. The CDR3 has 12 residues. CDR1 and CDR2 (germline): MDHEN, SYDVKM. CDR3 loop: CASGPAATEAFF. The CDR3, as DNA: TGTGCCAGCGGCCCAGCGGCCACTGAAGCTTTCTTT.